This paragraph reports one T cell receptor beta chain. This clonotype was seen more than once but under ten times. Its antigen remains unidentified. No much larger clone is present one base from it, and per-base qualities are unavailable. The source of the sample is a study of response to subunit inactivated influenza vaccine (dated 2018 in TCRdb). As for the study more broadly: Deep quantitative profiling of the T cell receptor repertoire was used in the study to follow responses to a trivalent subunit inactivated influenza vaccine.

Based on the germline V gene, the CDR1 and CDR2 sequences are SGHRS and YFSETQ. The CDR3 covers 14 residues, taking in both the cysteine and the phenylalanine. Kept here is only the CDR3 DNA, which spans 42 bases and is read in frame from base 1. Germline trimming: 4 bases from V, 4 bases from J; junction bases outside gene matches: 7. Findings and caveats that apply to the study as a whole: The authors proposed that each seasonal influenza vaccination may bring in only a limited number of new T cells.

Library creation used RT-PCR. TCRdb names Illumina HiSeq 2500 as the instrument used. Starting from the raw public reads, TCRdb applied fastp trimming at Q25, assembled clones with MiXCR and retained in-frame beta chains. CDR3 protein sequences are deduplicated, and each keeps its most common genes and DNA. The sample data list roughly 550,000 distinct CDR3 sequences, and 20% to 25% of these were observed just once. Clones ranked in the top ten supply about 3% of the sample. The sample was also reused in another study, on T cells expressing NK-cell markers. The second study's paper adds: TCR beta cDNA libraries were prepared using 5'RACE template switching, which introduced a universal primer site and unique molecular identifiers. In sorted CD3+CD56+NKG2C+, CD3+CD56+NKG2C- and CD3+CD56-NKG2C+ T-cell subsets from eight donors, TCR beta-chain repertoires were profiled. Seven of the eight sequenced donors were HCMV-seropositive and one was HCMV-seronegative. To restrict sorting to alphabetaTCR-expressing T cells, an anti-gammadeltaTCR antibody was added in several experiments. In several donors, the dominant CD3+CD56+NKG2C+ clonotypes were among the top 10 CD8+ clonotypes and accounted for roughly 1.0-8% of CD8+ T cells. Those dominant clonotypes were again the most abundant among CD3+CD56-NKG2C+ cells in a few donors, at about 28.3-65%. Whether the expanded NKG2C-expressing T cell clones were specific for HCMV antigens was left unclear. All eight donors whose samples were sequenced were randomly selected healthy volunteers, three of them men and five women. To determine HCMV serostatus, a commercial ELISA kit was used to detect HCMV-specific IgG in serum. Peripheral blood mononuclear cells were isolated from blood by Ficoll density gradient centrifugation. Magnetic immunoseparation with Miltenyi isolation kits was used to isolate CD4+ and CD8+ T cells from PBMC. cDNA synthesis was primed from the TCR beta constant segment, followed by two successive PCR amplification steps. Sequencing of the libraries produced 2 x 150 bp reads on Illumina HiSeq 2000/2500, MiSeq or NextSeq. MIGEC handled demultiplexing of the reads and grouping by UMI, while MiTCR was used to assemble and quantify clonotypes. To exclude erroneous sequences, only TCR cDNA sequences supported by at least two reads were retained. The tcR package was used for downstream repertoire analysis, and clonotypes were matched between fractions using CDR3 nucleotide sequence together with V segment. Antigen specificity was annotated against VDJdb with VDJmatch, allowing one amino acid substitution in CDR3.

The material sequenced was CD4+ T cells sorted from PBMCs, taken 12 days after vaccination. This TCR was recovered from a middle-aged man who received an inactivated influenza vaccine. Donor details come from another sample of the same person, matched by shared clones. Rearrangement joined TRBV5-1 to TRBJ2-5; 7 of the junction bases match TRBD2. The DNA reads as follows: TGCGCCAGCAGCACCCGGACTAGTCGAGAGACCCAGTACTTC. This sequence encodes CASSTRTSRETQYF.